This T cell receptor (beta chain) derives from a study of blood T cell repertoires in COVID-19. Repertoires were generated with immunoSEQ multiplex PCR, while TCRdb's copy carries only in-frame clones and drops some. The table has roughly 130,000 clones, more than 70% seen once. The V and J ends lost 3 bases and 5 bases respectively, with 16 bases between them. Germline CDR1 reads SGHAT; CDR2 reads FQNNGV. The CDR3 extends over 16 amino acids. The source is a woman aged 60-75 years with acute or convalescent COVID-19. The sample comprised peripheral blood. The chain couples TRBV11-2 to TRBJ2-2, with TRBD1 as a possible D gene (5 bases). The chain's CDR3 is CASSFDSRARTGELFF. The CDR3 coding sequence is TGTGCCAGCAGCTTTGATTCCAGGGCAAGGACCGGGGAGCTGTTTTTT.